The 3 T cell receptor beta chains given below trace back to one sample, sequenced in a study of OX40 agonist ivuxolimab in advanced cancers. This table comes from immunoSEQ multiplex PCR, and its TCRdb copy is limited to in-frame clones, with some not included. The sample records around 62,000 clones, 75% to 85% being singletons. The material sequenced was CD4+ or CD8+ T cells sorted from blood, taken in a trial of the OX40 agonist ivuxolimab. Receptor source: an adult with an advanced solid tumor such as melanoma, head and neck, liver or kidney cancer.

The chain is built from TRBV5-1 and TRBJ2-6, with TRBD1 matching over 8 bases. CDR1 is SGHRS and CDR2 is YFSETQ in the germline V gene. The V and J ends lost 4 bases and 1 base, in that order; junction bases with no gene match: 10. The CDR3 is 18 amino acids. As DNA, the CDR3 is TGCGCCAGCAGCAGACCGGGACAGGTCTTTTCTGGGGCCAACGTCCTGACTTTC. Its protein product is CASSRPGQVFSGANVLTF.

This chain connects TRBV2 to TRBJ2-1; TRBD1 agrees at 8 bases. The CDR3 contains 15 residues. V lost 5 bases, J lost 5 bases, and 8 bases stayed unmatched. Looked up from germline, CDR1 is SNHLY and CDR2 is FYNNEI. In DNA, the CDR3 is TGTGCCAGCAGTAAAGGACAGGGAAGGAACAATGAGCAGTTCTTC. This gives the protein CASSKGQGRNNEQFF.

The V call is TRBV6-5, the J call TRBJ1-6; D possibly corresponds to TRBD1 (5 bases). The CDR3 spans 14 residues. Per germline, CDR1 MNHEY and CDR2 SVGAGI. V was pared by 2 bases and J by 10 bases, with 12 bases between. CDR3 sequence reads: CASSYLGEGSPLHF. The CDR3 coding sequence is TGTGCCAGCAGTTACCTAGGGGAAGGATCACCCCTCCACTTT.